Listed below are T cell receptor beta chains from one sample, sequenced in a study. TCRdb ran MiXCR on the RT-PCR reads and lists one entry per CDR3 protein. The data contain almost 700,000 distinct CDR3 sequences, approximately 14% of them singletons. The material sequenced was memory CD4+ T cells from blood. Receptors originate from a female donor in good health, serving as a healthy control. The CDR3 runs from the conserved cysteine through the conserved F or W. D genes are given only for firm matches. The size entry is marked missing in some rows and otherwise reads once, few, many or a size class.

CDR3 length: 14
J gene: TRBJ1-1
clone size: NA
V gene: TRBV7-9
D gene: NA
CDR3 protein: CASSGGGSNTEAFF
CDR3 DNA: TGTGCCAGCAGCGGCGGGGGTTCGAACACTGAAGCTTTCTTT

CDR3 length: 14
J gene: TRBJ1-2
clone size: few
V gene: TRBV7-2
D gene: TRBD1
CDR3 protein: CASSRQQGAAGYTF
CDR3 DNA: TGTGCCAGCAGCAGACAACAGGGGGCGGCTGGCTACACCTTC

CDR3 length: 14
J gene: TRBJ2-1
clone size: once
V gene: TRBV6-2/TRBV6-3
D gene: NA
CDR3 protein: CASRPGGSMNEQFF
CDR3 DNA: TGTGCCAGCAGACCGGGCGGCTCTATGAATGAGCAGTTCTTC

CDR3 length: 13
J gene: TRBJ2-1
clone size: NA
V gene: TRBV6-2/TRBV6-3
D gene: NA
CDR3 protein: CASSLDPYNEQFF
CDR3 DNA: TGTGCCAGCAGCCTGGACCCCTACAATGAGCAGTTCTTC

CDR3 length: 17
J gene: TRBJ1-2
clone size: NA
V gene: TRBV4-2
D gene: TRBD1
CDR3 protein: CASSQGGSDRGRGGYTF
CDR3 DNA: TGTGCCAGCAGCCAAGGGGGGTCCGACAGGGGGCGAGGGGGCTACACCTTC

CDR3 length: 14
J gene: TRBJ1-5
clone size: NA
V gene: TRBV4-3
D gene: NA
CDR3 protein: CASSQDTLGQPQHF
CDR3 DNA: TGCGCCAGCAGCCAAGATACCCTGGGGCAGCCCCAGCATTTT

CDR3 length: 15
J gene: TRBJ1-2
clone size: NA
V gene: TRBV6-1
D gene: TRBD1
CDR3 protein: CASREGATANYGYTF
CDR3 DNA: TGTGCCAGCAGGGAGGGGGCAACTGCTAACTATGGCTACACCTTC

CDR3 length: 19
J gene: TRBJ2-1
clone size: many
V gene: TRBV24-1
D gene: TRBD2
CDR3 protein: CATSDAAPTSGSAAGEQFF
CDR3 DNA: TGTGCCACCAGTGATGCTGCCCCCACTAGCGGGAGTGCAGCTGGTGAGCAGTTCTTC

CDR3 length: 13
J gene: TRBJ2-4
clone size: few
V gene: TRBV19
D gene: NA
CDR3 protein: CASSKDGSLIQYF
CDR3 DNA: TGTGCCAGTAGTAAGGACGGCTCTCTCATTCAGTACTTC

CDR3 length: 14
J gene: TRBJ1-2
clone size: few
V gene: TRBV5-1
D gene: NA
CDR3 protein: CASSPTTGLYGYTF
CDR3 DNA: TGCGCCAGCAGCCCAACCACAGGGTTGTATGGCTACACCTTC

CDR3 length: 17
J gene: TRBJ2-3
clone size: NA
V gene: TRBV7-9
D gene: TRBD1
CDR3 protein: CASSPDRGLSSTDTQYF
CDR3 DNA: TGTGCCAGCAGCCCCGATAGGGGGCTTTCTAGCACAGATACGCAGTATTTT

CDR3 length: 13
J gene: TRBJ2-7
clone size: many
V gene: TRBV6-5
D gene: TRBD1
CDR3 protein: CASRTGQGSEQYF
CDR3 DNA: TGTGCCAGCAGGACGGGACAGGGCTCCGAGCAGTACTTC

CDR3 length: 14
J gene: TRBJ2-3
clone size: few
V gene: TRBV6-4
D gene: NA
CDR3 protein: CASSEIEGLAVKYF
CDR3 DNA: TGTGCCAGCAGTGAGATTGAGGGTCTAGCAGTGAAGTATTTT

CDR3 length: 12
J gene: TRBJ1-2
clone size: many
V gene: TRBV12-3/TRBV12-4
D gene: TRBD1
CDR3 protein: CASTGTVYGYTF
CDR3 DNA: TGTGCCAGCACCGGGACAGTCTATGGCTACACCTTC

CDR3 length: 14
J gene: TRBJ2-7
clone size: few
V gene: TRBV2
D gene: NA
CDR3 protein: CASSARVLSYEQYF
CDR3 DNA: TGTGCCAGCAGCGCCAGGGTCCTCTCCTACGAGCAGTACTTC

CDR3 length: 16
J gene: TRBJ1-1
clone size: few
V gene: TRBV25-1
D gene: NA
CDR3 protein: CASSELGGDLNTEAFF
CDR3 DNA: TGTGCCAGCAGTGAACTTGGGGGGGACCTGAACACTGAAGCTTTCTTT

CDR3 length: 15
J gene: TRBJ1-3
clone size: NA
V gene: TRBV14
D gene: NA
CDR3 protein: CASSRTGYSGNTIYF
CDR3 DNA: TGTGCCAGCAGCCGCACAGGATACTCTGGAAACACCATATATTTT

CDR3 length: 18
J gene: TRBJ2-2
clone size: NA
V gene: TRBV7-3
D gene: TRBD1
CDR3 protein: CASSPRNGQVSWGGELFF
CDR3 DNA: TGTGCCAGCAGCCCCCGAAACGGACAGGTCTCCTGGGGCGGGGAGCTGTTTTTT

CDR3 length: 14
J gene: TRBJ2-7
clone size: few
V gene: TRBV6-1
D gene: NA
CDR3 protein: CASSEGSRNYEQYF
CDR3 DNA: TGTGCCAGCAGTGAGGGCAGTCGCAATTACGAGCAGTACTTC

CDR3 length: 15
J gene: TRBJ1-5
clone size: NA
V gene: TRBV15
D gene: TRBD1
CDR3 protein: CATSRDHTGGQPQHF
CDR3 DNA: TGTGCCACCAGCAGAGATCATACAGGGGGGCAGCCCCAGCATTTT

CDR3 length: 14
J gene: TRBJ1-5
clone size: NA
V gene: TRBV20-1
D gene: TRBD1
CDR3 protein: CSARGQDGNQPQHF
CDR3 DNA: TGCAGTGCTAGGGGACAGGACGGCAATCAGCCCCAGCATTTT

CDR3 length: 15
J gene: TRBJ2-1
clone size: few
V gene: TRBV11-2
D gene: TRBD2
CDR3 protein: CASSTLREGLGEQFF
CDR3 DNA: TGTGCCAGCAGTACACTGCGGGAGGGCCTAGGTGAGCAGTTCTTC

CDR3 length: 15
J gene: TRBJ2-3
clone size: few
V gene: TRBV4-2
D gene: NA
CDR3 protein: CASSQRTGGTDTQYF
CDR3 DNA: TGTGCCAGCAGCCAAAGGACTGGGGGCACAGATACGCAGTATTTT

CDR3 length: 15
J gene: TRBJ2-2
clone size: many
V gene: TRBV29-1
D gene: TRBD2
CDR3 protein: CSVATVGGDTGELFF
CDR3 DNA: TGCAGCGTTGCGACAGTGGGAGGGGACACCGGGGAGCTGTTTTTT

CDR3 length: 15
J gene: TRBJ1-5
clone size: many
V gene: TRBV5-1
D gene: NA
CDR3 protein: CASSLEDGSNQPQHF
CDR3 DNA: TGCGCCAGCAGCTTGGAGGACGGTAGCAATCAGCCCCAGCATTTT

CDR3 length: 14
J gene: TRBJ2-5
clone size: many
V gene: TRBV10-3
D gene: TRBD1
CDR3 protein: CAISESTGEETQYF
CDR3 DNA: TGTGCCATCAGTGAGTCCACAGGGGAGGAGACCCAGTACTTC

CDR3 length: 14
J gene: TRBJ1-3
clone size: few
V gene: TRBV3-1
D gene: NA
CDR3 protein: CASSQTADGNTIYF
CDR3 DNA: TGTGCCAGCAGCCAGACGGCAGATGGAAACACCATATATTTT

CDR3 length: 17
J gene: TRBJ2-3
clone size: NA
V gene: TRBV7-3
D gene: TRBD2
CDR3 protein: CASSPRLAGDGTDTQYF
CDR3 DNA: TGTGCCAGCAGCCCGCGACTAGCGGGAGACGGCACAGATACGCAGTATTTT

CDR3 length: 16
J gene: TRBJ1-3
clone size: NA
V gene: TRBV7-6
D gene: TRBD1
CDR3 protein: CASSISGGVQRNTIYF
CDR3 DNA: TGTGCCAGCAGCATATCAGGGGGCGTGCAGAGAAACACCATATATTTT

CDR3 length: 16
J gene: TRBJ2-2
clone size: NA
V gene: TRBV7-2
D gene: TRBD2
CDR3 protein: CASSTGLAVGTGELFF
CDR3 DNA: TGTGCCAGCAGCACCGGACTAGCGGTTGGAACCGGGGAGCTGTTTTTT

CDR3 length: 12
J gene: TRBJ1-2
clone size: NA
V gene: TRBV6-6
D gene: TRBD1
CDR3 protein: CASSNRGNGYTF
CDR3 DNA: TGTGCCAGCAGTAACAGGGGGAATGGCTACACCTTC